This T cell receptor (beta chain) came from a study of cytomegalovirus exposure and HLA in healthy donors. Researchers ran the PCR with 60 Vbeta and 13 Jbeta primers. The assay was immunoSEQ multiplex PCR, and TCRdb's table has in-frame clones only and misses some. The sample holds approximately 130,000 clones; around three quarters are singletons and the top ten take about 1.7%. Germline V CDR1 and CDR2: SGHTA, FQGTGA. The CDR3 runs to 15 residues. V shed 2 bases, J shed 2 bases, and the junction held 4 bases outside the gene matches. The sample consisted of PBMCs. The genes are TRBV7-3 and TRBJ2-3, with TRBD2 matching 7 bases. This receptor was taken from a woman between 50 and 59 years old in good health and CMV-seronegative. The CDR3 DNA follows: TGTGCCAGCAGCTTACTCAGCGGGAACACAGATACGCAGTATTTT. Amino acid sequence: CASSLLSGNTDTQYF.